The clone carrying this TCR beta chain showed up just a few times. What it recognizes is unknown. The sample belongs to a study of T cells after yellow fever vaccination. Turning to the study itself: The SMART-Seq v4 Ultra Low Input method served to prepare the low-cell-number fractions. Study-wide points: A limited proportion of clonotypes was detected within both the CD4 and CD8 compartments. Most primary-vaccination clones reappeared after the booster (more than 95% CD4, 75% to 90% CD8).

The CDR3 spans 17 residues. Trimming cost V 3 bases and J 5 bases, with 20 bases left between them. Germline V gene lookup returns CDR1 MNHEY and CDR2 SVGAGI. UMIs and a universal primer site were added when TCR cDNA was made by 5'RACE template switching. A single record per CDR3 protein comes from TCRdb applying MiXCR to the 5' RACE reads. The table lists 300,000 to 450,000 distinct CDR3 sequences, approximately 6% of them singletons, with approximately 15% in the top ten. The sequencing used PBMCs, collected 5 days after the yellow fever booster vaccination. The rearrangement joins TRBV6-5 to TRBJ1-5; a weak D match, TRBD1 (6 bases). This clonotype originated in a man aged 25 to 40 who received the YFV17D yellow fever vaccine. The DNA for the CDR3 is TGTGCCAGCAGTTATTTACAGGGCTTTTCCAAAGATCAGCCCCAGCATTTT. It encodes CASSYLQGFSKDQPQHF.